Detailed here is one T cell receptor (beta chain). Its antigen is currently unknown. Eight separate reactions per sample yielded the cDNA. Reprocessing the 5' RACE reads, TCRdb reports a single entry for every CDR3 protein and omits DNA. With approximately 400,000 distinct CDR3 sequences in the sample, the ten largest clones hold roughly 2.2%. Germline V lookup: CDR1 MNHEY, CDR2 SVGAGI. The CDR3 contains 15 residues. These data belong to a study of monozygotic twins with inflammatory bowel disease. Study-level points and caveats: The data gave no support to a single strong IBD-associated signal or clonotype. People with IBD had fewer clonotypes in common with others than healthy twins did, especially with disease activity. Compared with healthy co-twins, IBD patients showed reduced TCRbeta repertoire diversity by inverse Simpson.

The receptor's source is a human donor with ulcerative colitis or Crohn's disease, or a healthy co-twin of an affected twin (not recorded which). The V call is TRBV6-5, the J call TRBJ2-3. The specimen sequenced was blood. The CDR3 region is CASSYSGSEPYTQYF.